This T cell receptor (beta chain) stems from a study of T cells in Graves' hyperthyroidism and ophthalmopathy. Whole-study results and caveats: In validation, the model predicted ophthalmopathy. These predictions came a median about 6.5 months before onset. Most thyroid clonotypes expanded above 0.001 were also detected in blood.

RNA transcripts served as the template for amplifying TCR beta CDR3 regions. The HTBI primer set was used in a first-round RT-PCR of the TCR CDR3. Each CDR3 protein gets one entry after TCRdb re-called the multiplex PCR reads with MiXCR. The sample has hundreds of thousands of distinct CDR3 sequences; around 39% are singletons. As for this clonotype: Antigen: not known. A much larger clonotype is one base distant, so this may be a read error.

The CDR3 has 15 amino acids. CDR1 and CDR2 (germline): LNHDA, SQIVND (reference sequence). The V gene end was trimmed by 4 bases and the J gene end by 8 bases; junction bases not matched to a gene: 8. Input material: blood. The TCR comes from a man younger than 35 with Graves' hyperthyroidism. This chain joins TRBV19 and TRBJ1-4, with 9 bases aligning to TRBD1. The DNA of the CDR3 is TGTGCCAGTAGTACAGACGCGGGACAGGGCGAAAAACTGTTTTTT. It yields the protein CASSTDAGQGEKLFF.